These 20 T cell receptor beta chains came from one sample sequenced in a study of response to subunit inactivated influenza vaccine. Using its own MiXCR run on the RT-PCR reads, TCRdb lists one record per CDR3 protein. The top ten hold less than 4% of the sample, which has 500,000 or so distinct CDR3 sequences, 16% seen once. The starting material was CD4+ T cells sorted from PBMCs, obtained around 2 years after vaccination. The receptors were gathered from a man aged 50 to 69 who received an inactivated influenza vaccine.

This clonotype was seen ten or more times. The chain links TRBV20-1 to TRBJ2-1; unclear D gene. Trimming left V 0 bases short and J 0 bases short, with 6 bases between. CDR1 and CDR2 (germline): DFQATT, SNEGSKA (reference sequence). CDR3 length equals 14 residues. CDR3 DNA: TGCAGTGCTAGAGAAGGTAGCTCCTACAATGAGCAGTTCTTC. It encodes CSAREGSSYNEQFF.

As DNA, the CDR3 is TGTGCCAGCAGTATTACTAGCGGGGGTCTCTCCTACAATGAGCAGTTCTTC. As protein: CASSITSGGLSYNEQFF. The rearrangement links TRBV12-3 or TRBV12-4 to TRBJ2-1; 11 nucleotides match TRBD2. This CDR3 region has 17 residues. V gave up 5 bases and J gave up 0 bases; unmatched junction bases: 6.

The chain employs TRBV24-1 and TRBJ2-2, with D possibly being TRBD1 (6 bases). The V and J ends lost 5 bases and 3 bases respectively, with 12 bases between them. The CDR3 consists of 15 residues. Germline V gene sequence: CDR1 KGHDR, CDR2 SFDVKD. The CDR3, as DNA: TGTGCCACCAGTGGGTCAACAGGGTACACCGGGGAGCTGTTTTTT. The encoded protein is CATSGSTGYTGELFF.

The sample holds one count of this clonotype. As DNA, the CDR3 is TGCGCCAGCAGCTTAGAGACGAGTACCTATGGCTACACCTTC. Protein product: CASSLETSTYGYTF. The V gene is TRBV5-1, the J gene TRBJ1-2, with D uncertain. Between the trimmed V and J ends, which lost 2 bases and 4 bases, there was a span of 12 bases. In germline, CDR1 is SGHRS, CDR2 YFSETQ. This CDR3 comprises 14 residues.

There are a few counts of this clonotype. The genes are TRBV25-1 and TRBJ2-1; D may correspond to TRBD1 or TRBD2 (5 bases each). Germline lookup yields CDR1 MGHDK and CDR2 SYGVNS. CDR3 size: 13 residues. Between the trimmed V and J ends, which lost 0 bases and 13 bases, there was a span of 13 bases. DNA of the CDR3: TGTGCCAGCAGTGAATATAGTGGGACGGCTCAGTTCTTC. Translating gives CASSEYSGTAQFF.

This clonotype was seen more than once but under ten times. The chain employs TRBV6-2 or TRBV6-3 and TRBJ2-7; TRBD1 aligns across 9 bases. The CDR3 sequence is 14 residues long. Germline V lookup: CDR1 MNHEY, CDR2 SVGEGT. The V gene end was trimmed by 2 bases and the J gene end by 5 bases; junction bases not matched to a gene: 4. The CDR3 DNA sequence: TGTGCCAGCAGTTACGGACAGGGGCCCGACGAGCAGTACTTC. Translating gives CASSYGQGPDEQYF.

This clonotype appeared many times. The chain has TRBV14 and TRBJ2-1, with 8 bases fitting TRBD1. Germline loops: CDR1 SGHDN, CDR2 FVKESK. The CDR3 consists of 17 residues. Losses at the gene ends were 3 bases for V and 2 bases for J; bases not matched to a gene: 9. The CDR3 DNA is TGTGCCAGCAGCCAGGAGAACGGACAGGGAACCTACAATGAGCAGTTCTTC. It encodes CASSQENGQGTYNEQFF.

This clonotype has only a few counts. The chain joins TRBV6-2 or TRBV6-3 to TRBJ1-4, with D uncertain. The CDR3 extends over 14 amino acids. With 7 bases removed from V and 0 bases from J, the gap between germline ends came to 9 bases. The V gene's germline CDR1 is MNHEY and CDR2 SVGEGT. In DNA form, the CDR3 reads TGTGCCAGCACCCAAGAGGCAACTAATGAAAAACTGTTTTTT. Residues: CASTQEATNEKLFF.

This clonotype was seen a few times. The gene calls are TRBV20-1 and TRBJ2-2, with D possibly matching TRBD1 (6 bases). Germline CDR1 is DFQATT and CDR2 is SNEGSKA (reference sequence). Deletions cut 0 bases from V and 4 bases from J, with 12 bases between. The CDR3 contains 15 residues. Written as DNA, the CDR3 is TGCAGTGCTAGAGAGGGGGCTAGTGCCACCGGGGAGCTGTTTTTT. Protein sequence: CSAREGASATGELFF.

This clonotype came up a few times. The chain employs TRBV6-2 or TRBV6-3 and TRBJ2-2; 9 bases map to TRBD1. V was pared by 7 bases and J by 7 bases, with 7 bases of the junction left unmatched. Germline assignment: CDR1 MNHEY and CDR2 SVGEGT. The CDR3 has 14 residues. The chain's CDR3 is CASNNRGQDGELFF. CDR3 in DNA: TGTGCCAGCAACAACAGGGGGCAAGACGGGGAGCTGTTTTTT.

CDR3 region: CSARPSGEQTQYF. The DNA of the CDR3 is TGCAGTGCCCGGCCTAGCGGGGAGCAGACCCAGTACTTC. J is TRBJ2-5 and V is TRBV20-1; 9 nucleotides match TRBD2. V shed 6 bases, J shed 6 bases, and the junction held 8 bases outside the gene matches. This CDR3 contains 13 residues. Germline CDR1 reads DFQATT; CDR2 reads SNEGSKA (reference sequence).

The rearrangement uses TRBV28 and TRBJ2-7, with 8 bases that match TRBD2. CDR1 and CDR2 (germline): MDHEN, SYDVKM. With 2 bases clipped from V and 6 bases from J, the junction kept 12 bases outside the gene matches. This CDR3 contains 16 residues. The chain's CDR3 is CASSLRSGSWVGEQYF. The CDR3 nucleotides read TGTGCCAGCAGTTTAAGGAGCGGGAGTTGGGTCGGCGAGCAGTACTTC. Using reference TRBV28 and TRBJ2-7 for the parts outside the CDR3, the full variable domain is DVKVTQSSRYLVKRTGEKVFLECVQDMDHENMFWYRQDPGLGLRLIYFSYDVKMKEKGDIPEGYSVSREKKERFSLILESASTNQTSMYLCASSLRSGSWVGEQYFGPGTRLTVT.

There are a few counts of this clonotype. This chain links TRBV29-1 with TRBJ2-1, with 7 bases that match TRBD1. The CDR3 consists of 16 residues. CDR1 is SQVTM, CDR2 ANQGSEA, per germline. Trimming at V came to 2 bases and at J to 9 bases, leaving 16 bases not matched to a gene. The CDR3 DNA reads as TGCAGCGTTGAAAGGACAGGAGGAAGGAAAGGGAGTGAGCAGTTCTTC. Its translation is CSVERTGGRKGSEQFF.

The chain joins TRBV4-1 to TRBJ2-7; 7 bases match TRBD1. V shed 1 base and J 4 bases; nucleotides not matched to a gene: 10. CDR3 size: 16 residues. Germline CDR1 and CDR2: MGHRA and YSYEKL. The CDR3 protein is CASSQAPPWGQYEQYF. The CDR3 region has the DNA TGCGCCAGCAGCCAAGCCCCCCCTTGGGGACAGTACGAGCAGTACTTC.

This chain connects TRBV4-3 to TRBJ1-1; no definite D call. The V gene's germline CDR1 is LGHNA and CDR2 YSLEER. This CDR3 comprises 16 residues. V dropped 0 bases and J dropped 0 bases, with 11 bases sitting between them. DNA for the CDR3: TGCGCCAGCAGCCAAGACCGTATTACGGTGAACACTGAAGCTTTCTTT. Translation gives CASSQDRITVNTEAFF.

The rearrangement uses TRBV3-1 and TRBJ2-5, with TRBD2 matching over 10 bases. The V gene's germline CDR1 is LGHDT and CDR2 YNNKEL (reference sequence). V trimming: 1 base; J trimming: 1 base; junction bases outside the gene matches: 3. CDR3 length equals 16 residues. The CDR3 sequence is CASSQGTSGSQETQYF. CDR3 in DNA: TGTGCCAGCAGCCAAGGGACTAGCGGCTCCCAAGAGACCCAGTACTTC.

This clonotype was found many times. The chain uses TRBV11-2 and TRBJ2-2; D gene unclear. V was trimmed by 5 bases and J by 4 bases, leaving 11 bases between them. CDR1 is SGHAT, CDR2 FQNNGV, per germline. The CDR3 totals 14 residues. The CDR3 sequence: CASSDLVGTGELFF. DNA of the CDR3: TGTGCCAGCAGCGATCTAGTCGGCACCGGGGAGCTGTTTTTT.

This clonotype was recorded once. The junction departs from germline at one end; a sequencing error may be responsible. The V gene is TRBV19, the J gene TRBJ2-1; D call uncertain. Germline V gene data show CDR1 as LNHDA and CDR2 as SQIVND (reference sequence). The CDR3 is 11 amino acids. The CDR3, as DNA: TGTGGCGTCGGACGCTACAACGAGCAGTTCTTC. As protein: CGVGRYNEQFF. Combining the CDR3 with reference TRBV19 and TRBJ2-1 gives the whole variable domain DGGITQSPKYLFRKEGQNVTLSCEQNLNHDAMYWYRQDPGQGLRLIYYSQIVNDFQKGDIAEGYSVSREKKESFPLTVTSAQKNPTAFYLCGVGRYNEQFFGPGTRLTVL.

The chain recombines TRBV24-1 with TRBJ2-1, with 9 bases fitting TRBD2. Germline CDR1 is KGHDR and CDR2 is SFDVKD. The CDR3 has 14 residues. The ends lost 7 bases at V and 6 bases at J; junction bases unmatched: 6. This CDR3 reads CATRRGTSSNEQFF. For the CDR3, the DNA is TGTGCCACCAGACGAGGGACTAGCAGCAATGAGCAGTTCTTC.

This chain links TRBV19 with TRBJ2-3; 7 positions match TRBD2. CDR3 length: 16 amino acids. Per the germline V gene, CDR1 is LNHDA and CDR2 is SQIVND (reference sequence). With 3 bases clipped from V and 2 bases from J, the junction kept 8 bases outside the gene matches. CDR3 bases: TGTGCCAGTAGTATGGTAGCGGGCCGCGCCACAGATACGCAGTATTTT. Translating it yields CASSMVAGRATDTQYF.